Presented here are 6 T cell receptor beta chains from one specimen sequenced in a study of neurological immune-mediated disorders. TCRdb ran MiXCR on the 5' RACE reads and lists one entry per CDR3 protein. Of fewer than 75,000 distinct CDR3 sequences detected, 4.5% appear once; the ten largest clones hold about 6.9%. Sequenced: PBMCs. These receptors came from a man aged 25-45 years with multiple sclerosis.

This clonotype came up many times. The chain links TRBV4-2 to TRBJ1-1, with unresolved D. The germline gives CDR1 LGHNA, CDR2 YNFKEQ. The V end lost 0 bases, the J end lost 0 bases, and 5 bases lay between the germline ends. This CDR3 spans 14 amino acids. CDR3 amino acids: CASSQDPMNTEAFF. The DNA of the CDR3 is TGTGCCAGCAGCCAAGATCCCATGAACACTGAAGCTTTCTTT.

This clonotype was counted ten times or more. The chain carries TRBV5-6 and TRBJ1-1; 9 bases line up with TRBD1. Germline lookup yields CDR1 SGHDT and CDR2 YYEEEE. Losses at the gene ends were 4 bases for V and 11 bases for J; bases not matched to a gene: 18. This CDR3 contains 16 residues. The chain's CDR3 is CASSPPWDREKGYAFF. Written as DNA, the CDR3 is TGTGCCAGCAGCCCCCCCTGGGACAGGGAGAAGGGGTATGCTTTCTTT.

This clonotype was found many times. In DNA form, the CDR3 reads TGTGCCAGCACGACAGGGGGGAATGGCTACACCTTC. This encodes CASTTGGNGYTF. The gene calls are TRBV27 and TRBJ1-2; 9 nucleotides match TRBD1. This CDR3 is 12 amino acids long. Trimming removed 7 bases from V and 6 bases from J; junction bases left unmatched: 3. The germline CDR1 and CDR2 sequences are MNHEY and SMNVEV (reference sequence).

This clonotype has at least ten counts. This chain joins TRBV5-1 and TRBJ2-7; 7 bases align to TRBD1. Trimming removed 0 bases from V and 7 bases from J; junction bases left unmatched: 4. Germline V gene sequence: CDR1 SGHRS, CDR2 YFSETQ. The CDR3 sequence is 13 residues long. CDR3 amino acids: CASSLETGIEQYF. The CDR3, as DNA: TGCGCCAGCAGCTTGGAGACAGGGATTGAGCAGTACTTC.

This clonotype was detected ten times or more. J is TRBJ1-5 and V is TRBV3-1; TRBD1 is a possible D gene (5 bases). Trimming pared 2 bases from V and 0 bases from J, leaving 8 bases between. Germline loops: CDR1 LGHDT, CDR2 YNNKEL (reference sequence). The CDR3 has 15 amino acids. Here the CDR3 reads CASSQWQGSNQPQHF. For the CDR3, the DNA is TGTGCCAGCAGCCAATGGCAGGGTAGCAATCAGCCCCAGCATTTT.

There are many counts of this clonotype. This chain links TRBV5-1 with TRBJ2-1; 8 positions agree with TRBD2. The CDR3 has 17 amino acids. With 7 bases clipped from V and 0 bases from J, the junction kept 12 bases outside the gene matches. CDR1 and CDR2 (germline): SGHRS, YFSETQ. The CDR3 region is CASGSGGLQSSYNEQFF. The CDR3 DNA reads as TGCGCCAGCGGCAGCGGGGGCCTACAGAGCTCCTACAATGAGCAGTTCTTC.